Here is one T cell receptor (beta chain) with its context. Its antigen remains unknown. The sort gate was single viable CD3+CD4+CD8-CD45RO+ cells for memory CD4+ T cells. Donors' CMV status reflects serum IgG against pp150, pp28, p38, p52. After thawing, CD4+ T cells were positively selected. The sample belongs to a study of memory CD4+ T cells and cytomegalovirus serostatus. Across the study: Donors were healthy Belgian adults, under 10 CMV seropositive and about two dozen seronegative.

Profiling relied on immunoSEQ multiplex PCR, and the TCRdb table lists in-frame clones only, not all of them. The table records 40,000 to 55,000 clones, about 86% of them present only once. Study results and limitations: Of roughly 180 reported CMV TCRbeta sequences, under 80 were found in memory CD4+ repertoires.

The CDR3 runs 14 residues. Trimming left V 3 bases short and J 3 bases short, with 9 bases between. Germline loops: CDR1 MDHEN, CDR2 SYDVKM. The sequenced material came from memory CD4+ T cells from blood. The rearrangement links TRBV28 to TRBJ1-5; D call uncertain. The source is an adult in good health and CMV-seropositive. The CDR3: CASSFSRNNQPQHF. CDR3 DNA: TGTGCCAGCAGTTTCTCTAGAAACAATCAGCCCCAGCATTTT.